This T cell receptor beta chain comes out of a study of beta chain features in type 1 diabetes. Looking at the study overall: There was similarity between patients and healthy donors in age, gender and cell yields.

Expressed TCRB transcripts got sequenced, as all isolated RNA was reverse transcribed. The assay was immunoSEQ multiplex PCR, and TCRdb's table has in-frame clones only and misses some. The repertoire holds hundreds of thousands of clones, with 11% as singletons. The authors took one heparinised blood draw, averaging about 120 mL, from each donor. This clone was counted a few times. Its antigen is undetermined. Study findings and constraints: Moderate yet significant TCRB CDR3 shortening was seen in Type 1 diabetes patients in all four CD4+ subsets. Possibly, sequencing cDNA over-represented cells that had high TCR expression levels.

The sequenced material came from naive CD4+ T cells from blood. The sequence came from a young man with type 1 diabetes.

The CDR3 region has the DNA TGTGCCTGGAGCGGGGGTGAACTATTCTATGGCTACACCTTC. Protein product: CAWSGGELFYGYTF. V usage is TRBV30 and J usage is TRBJ1-2; D is perhaps TRBD1 (5 bases). The CDR3 sequence is 14 residues long. Trimming took 3 bases from V and 4 from J, leaving 15 bases between them. Germline lookup yields CDR1 GTSNPN and CDR2 SVGIG (reference sequence).